Presented here are 7 T cell receptor beta chains from one specimen sequenced in a study of blood T cell repertoires in COVID-19. Clones were read by immunoSEQ multiplex PCR, and TCRdb kept only the in-frame ones, dropping some. The data contain about 260,000 clones, about 91% of them singletons. The sample was peripheral blood. These TCRs come from a person under 30 with COVID-19, enrolled during active disease.

This chain joins TRBV11-2 and TRBJ2-1; perhaps TRBD1 as D (6 bases). V was cut by 5 bases and J by 8 bases, with 19 bases left in between. The germline CDR1 and CDR2 sequences are SGHAT and FQNNGV. The CDR3 has 15 amino acids. The CDR3 DNA reads as TGTGCCAGCAGCGTTCGACGGCAGGGGTTCGATGAGCAGTTCTTC. Protein: CASSVRRQGFDEQFF.

J is TRBJ2-7 and V is TRBV19; 8 nucleotides agree with TRBD1. This CDR3 contains 13 residues. V shed 3 bases and J 6 bases; nucleotides not matched to a gene: 4. CDR1 and CDR2 (germline): LNHDA, SQIVND (reference sequence). The CDR3 nucleotides read TGTGCCAGTAGTATGGCAGGGGGCGGCGAGCAGTACTTC. Encoded protein: CASSMAGGGEQYF.

The chain couples TRBV27 to TRBJ1-2; TRBD1 matches at 8 bases. Germline-derived CDR1 and CDR2 are MNHEY and SMNVEV (reference sequence). The trim removed 2 bases at V and 1 base at J, leaving 3 bases unmatched. The CDR3 extends over 15 amino acids. CDR3 amino acids: CASSLGTGGNYGYTF. DNA of the CDR3: TGTGCCAGCAGTTTAGGTACAGGGGGTAACTATGGCTACACCTTC.

This rearrangement joins TRBV5-4 to TRBJ2-2, with a weak D call TRBD2 (6 bases). Trimming shortened V by 1 base and J by 4 bases, and 11 bases separated the two germline ends. The V gene's germline CDR1 is SGHNT and CDR2 YYREEE (reference sequence). This CDR3 contains 15 residues. The CDR3 sequence: CASSLPAGGTGELFF. The CDR3 DNA reads as TGTGCCAGCAGCTTGCCAGCGGGTGGCACCGGGGAGCTGTTTTTT.

The CDR3 region is CAWKQNTEAFF. The CDR3 DNA reads as TGTGCCTGGAAGCAGAACACTGAAGCTTTCTTT. The chain combines TRBV30 with TRBJ1-1, with D uncertain. Germline-derived CDR1 and CDR2 are GTSNPN and SVGIG (reference sequence). There are 11 residues in the CDR3. Trimming removed 4 bases from V and 1 base from J, with 4 bases in between.

The chain carries TRBV13 and TRBJ1-6, with 9 bases lining up with TRBD1. The CDR3 length is 16 residues. V gave up 5 bases and J gave up 7 bases; unmatched junction bases: 9. Per germline, CDR1 PRHDT and CDR2 FYEKMQ (reference sequence). CDR3 sequence reads: CASSRGGGQGNSPLHF. The CDR3 coding sequence is TGTGCCAGCAGCCGAGGTGGGGGACAGGGCAATTCACCCCTCCACTTT.

The CDR3 loop is CASSLRTSAPTDTQYF. The CDR3 nucleotides are TGTGCCAGCAGCTTGCGGACTAGCGCCCCCACAGATACGCAGTATTTT. The chain has TRBV5-4 and TRBJ2-3; 9 bases are shared with TRBD2. After removal of 1 base from V and 2 bases from J, the junction contained 5 bases not matched to a gene. CDR1 and CDR2 from the germline V gene are SGHNT and YYREEE (reference sequence). The CDR3 runs to 16 residues.